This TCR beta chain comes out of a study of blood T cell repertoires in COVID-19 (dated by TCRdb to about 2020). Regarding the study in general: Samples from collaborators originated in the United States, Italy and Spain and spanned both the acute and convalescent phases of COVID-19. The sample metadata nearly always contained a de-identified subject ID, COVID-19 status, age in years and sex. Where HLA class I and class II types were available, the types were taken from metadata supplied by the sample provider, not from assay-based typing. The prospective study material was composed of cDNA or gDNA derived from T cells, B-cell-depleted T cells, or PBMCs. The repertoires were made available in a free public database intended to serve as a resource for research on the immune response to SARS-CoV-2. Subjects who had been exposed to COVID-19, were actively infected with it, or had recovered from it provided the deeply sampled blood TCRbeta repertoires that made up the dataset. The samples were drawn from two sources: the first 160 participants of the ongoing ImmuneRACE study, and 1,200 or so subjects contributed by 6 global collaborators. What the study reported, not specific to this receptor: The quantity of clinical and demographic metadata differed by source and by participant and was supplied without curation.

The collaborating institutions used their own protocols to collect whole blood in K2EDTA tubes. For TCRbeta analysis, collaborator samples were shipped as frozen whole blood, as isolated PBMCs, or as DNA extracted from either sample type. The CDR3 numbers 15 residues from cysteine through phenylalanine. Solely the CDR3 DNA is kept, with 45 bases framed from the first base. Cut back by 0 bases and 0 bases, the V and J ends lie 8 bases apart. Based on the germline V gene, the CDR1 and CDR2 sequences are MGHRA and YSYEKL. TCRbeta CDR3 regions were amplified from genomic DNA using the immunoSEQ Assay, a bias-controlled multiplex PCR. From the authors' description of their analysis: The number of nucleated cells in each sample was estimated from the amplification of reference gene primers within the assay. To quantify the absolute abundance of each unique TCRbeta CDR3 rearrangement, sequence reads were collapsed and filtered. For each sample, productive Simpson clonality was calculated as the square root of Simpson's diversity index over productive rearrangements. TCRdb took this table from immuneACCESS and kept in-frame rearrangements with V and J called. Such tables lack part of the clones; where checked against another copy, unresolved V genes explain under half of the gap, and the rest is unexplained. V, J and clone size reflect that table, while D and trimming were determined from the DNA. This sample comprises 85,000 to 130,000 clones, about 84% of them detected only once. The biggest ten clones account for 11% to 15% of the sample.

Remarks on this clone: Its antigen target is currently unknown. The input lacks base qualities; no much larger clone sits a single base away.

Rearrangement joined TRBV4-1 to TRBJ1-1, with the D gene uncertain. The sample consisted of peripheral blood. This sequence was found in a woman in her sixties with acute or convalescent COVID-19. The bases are TGCGCCAGCAGCCAAGATCCAGGCATGAACACTGAAGCTTTCTTT. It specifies CASSQDPGMNTEAFF.